This TCR beta chain was observed in a study of Graves' ophthalmopathy and Graves' hyperthyroidism (dated by TCRdb to 2016 to 2018). At the level of the whole study: Hyperthyroidism was defined as stable when no progression to ophthalmopathy occurred within 18 months of follow-up. T-cell repertoires of thyroid tissue and blood were compared in 5 or 6 hyperthyroidism patients. In total, under 150 blood samples were TCR-sequenced: approximately 40 ophthalmopathy, under 85 hyperthyroidism and around 17 hyperthyroidism-to-ophthalmopathy patients. Following sampling, methimazole starting at 30 mg daily was administered to hyperthyroidism patients, and high-dose intravenous methylprednisolone was administered to ophthalmopathy patients. To explore V-J signatures that separate ophthalmopathy from hyperthyroidism, a discovery set of about a hundred patients was enrolled, consisting of 40 to 45 with ophthalmopathy and roughly 60 with stable hyperthyroidism. The study used TCR beta repertoire signatures to distinguish Graves' ophthalmopathy from Graves' hyperthyroidism and to predict progression to ophthalmopathy. The independent validation cohort included 18 to 20 hyperthyroidism patients plus 17 patients who later progressed from hyperthyroidism to ophthalmopathy.

CDR1 PRHDT and CDR2 FYEKMQ are derived from the germline V gene (reference sequence). The CDR3 contains 14 residues, cysteine and phenylalanine counted. The retained sequence is limited to the CDR3, 42 bases, with the frame set at the first base. The germline V end is reduced by 5 bases and the J end by 4 bases; junction bases left unmatched: 7. Beyond this particular receptor, the publication reports: In validation, the model predicted ophthalmopathy progression with more than 70% sensitivity and 72.22% specificity; roughly 12 predicted patients were CT-confirmed with GO in a median of 6.5 months. Sample size was not statistically predetermined, and group allocation was not concealed from the investigators. The 13-signature model separated ophthalmopathy from stable hyperthyroidism with roughly 88% sensitivity and less than 83% specificity in cross-validation, and 80%/75% in the test set. Most of the expanded thyroid clonotypes with a frequency above 0.001 were also detected in blood, and it was suggested that the thyroid immune response may be reflected by blood repertoires.

The hyperthyroidism patients were 18 to 65 years old and newly diagnosed, with a disease duration of less than 2 months. Anyone with other autoimmune diseases, uncontrolled infections, pregnancy or lactation was excluded from the study. Clinical symptoms, serum thyroxine, TRAb, thyroid ultrasound and orbital computed tomography formed the basis of the diagnosis. Total RNA was extracted using Trizol reagent, and RNA quality was checked on an Agilent 2100 Bioanalyzer. This clonotype has a count of ten or more. The clone's antigen remains unknown. No quality values exist for individual bases; no much larger clone is one base distant. For repertoire sequencing, the TCR beta CDR3 regions were amplified from RNA transcripts. HTBI primers and the Qiagen OneStep RT-PCR kit were used in a first-round RT-PCR, which was followed by a second-round multiplex PCR, size selection and purification. Libraries were sequenced paired-end with 100 bp reads on an Illumina HiSeq2000. The original methods were these. Reads were processed with SOAPnuke, discarding reads with adapters, uncalled bases, mean Phred below 15, or no exact constant-primer or identifier match. COPE v1.2.5 was used to merge high-quality paired reads. Each unique nucleotide sequence was treated as a clonotype, and MiTCR v1.1 was used to align the clonotypes to the IMGT TRB V, D and J references. The analysis was limited to V-J combinations with a frequency above 0.0001, which together covered more than 99% of repertoires. For each V-J combination, a TCR clonal expansion and chaos score was defined as the ratio of F50 clonal expansion to chaos observed in the TCRdist matrix. Welch's t-statistics and random forest were used to narrow the features down to 10 to 15 V-J combinations, which were then fed into a naive Bayes classifier. Thyroid-blood repertoire similarity was quantified with the Morisita-Horn index. In TCRdb, the public reads were trimmed at Q25 with fastp and aligned with MiXCR, with productive beta chains retained. Rows matching on CDR3 protein sequence are summarized as one entry with the most common DNA and genes. TCRdb assigned the V and J calls; the authors' analysis was not used. Here the sample has over a million distinct CDR3 sequences; less than 45% occur a single time. The leading ten clones occupy roughly 10% of the sample.

The rearrangement combines TRBV13 with TRBJ1-2; 7 of the junction bases match TRBD1. Input material: peripheral blood or thyroid tissue (not recorded which). This TCR came from an adult man with Graves' hyperthyroidism. CDR3 reads: CASSARTGTYGYTF. In nucleotide form, the sequence is TGTGCCAGCAGCGCCCGGACAGGCACCTATGGCTACACCTTC.